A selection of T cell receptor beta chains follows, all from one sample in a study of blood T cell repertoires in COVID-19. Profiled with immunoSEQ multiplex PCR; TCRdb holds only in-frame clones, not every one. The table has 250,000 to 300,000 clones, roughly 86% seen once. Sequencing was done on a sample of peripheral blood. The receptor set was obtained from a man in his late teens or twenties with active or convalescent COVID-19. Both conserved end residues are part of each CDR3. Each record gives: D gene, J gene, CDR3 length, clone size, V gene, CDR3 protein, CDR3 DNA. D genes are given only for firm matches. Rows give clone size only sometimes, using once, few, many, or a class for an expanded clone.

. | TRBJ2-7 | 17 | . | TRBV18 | CASSPIRTATHTYEQYF | TGTGCCAGCTCACCTATCCGGACAGCTACCCATACCTACGAGCAGTACTTC
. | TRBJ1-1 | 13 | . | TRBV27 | CASRVAGGTEAFF | TGTGCCAGCAGGGTTGCAGGAGGCACTGAAGCTTTCTTT
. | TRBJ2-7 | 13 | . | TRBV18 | CASSPFQGREQYF | TGTGCCAGCTCACCATTCCAGGGTAGAGAGCAGTACTTC
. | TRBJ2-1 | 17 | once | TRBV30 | CAWSDVRRTGSYNEQFF | TGTGCCTGGAGTGACGTCCGGAGAACGGGCTCCTACAATGAGCAGTTCTTC
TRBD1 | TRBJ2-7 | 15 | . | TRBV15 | CATSLLQGRAYEQYF | TGTGCCACCTCGCTCCTACAGGGGCGCGCCTACGAGCAGTACTTC
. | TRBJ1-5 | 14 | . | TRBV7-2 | CASSFSNSLQPQHF | TGTGCCAGCAGCTTCTCGAACAGCCTTCAGCCCCAGCATTTT
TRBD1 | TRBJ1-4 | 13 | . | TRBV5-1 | CASRTGLNEKLFF | TGCGCCAGCCGGACAGGGCTGAACGAAAAACTGTTTTTT
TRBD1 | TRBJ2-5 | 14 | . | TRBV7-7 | CASSLGTGGETQYF | TGTGCCAGCAGCTTGGGGACAGGGGGCGAGACCCAGTACTTC
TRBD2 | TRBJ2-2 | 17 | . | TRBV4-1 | CASSQLMGSGRAGELFF | TGCGCCAGCAGCCAATTGATGGGTAGCGGGAGGGCCGGGGAGCTGTTTTTT
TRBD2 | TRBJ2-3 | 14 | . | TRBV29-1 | CSGGLAGSTDTQYF | TGCAGCGGGGGACTAGCGGGTAGCACAGATACGCAGTATTTT
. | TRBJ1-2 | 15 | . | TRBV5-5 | CASSLEAGLNYGYTF | TGTGCCAGCAGCTTGGAGGCAGGGTTAAACTATGGCTACACCTTC
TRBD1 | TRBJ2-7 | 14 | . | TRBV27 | CASRTGTGVHEQYF | TGTGCCAGCCGAACGGGGACAGGGGTCCACGAGCAGTACTTC
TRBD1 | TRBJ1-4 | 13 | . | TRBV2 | CASSTGQGEKLFF | TGTGCCAGCAGTACCGGACAGGGCGAAAAACTGTTTTTT
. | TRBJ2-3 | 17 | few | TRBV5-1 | CASSLAGGGGQGDTQYF | TGCGCCAGCAGCTTGGCCGGTGGCGGGGGCCAGGGAGATACGCAGTATTTT
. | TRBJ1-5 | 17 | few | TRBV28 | CASSLGWGADSNQPQHF | TGTGCCAGCTCCCTCGGGTGGGGCGCAGATAGCAATCAGCCCCAGCATTTT
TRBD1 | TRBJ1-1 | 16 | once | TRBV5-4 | CASRYSTGSNYAEAFF | TGTGCCAGCAGGTACTCGACAGGGTCTAATTACGCTGAAGCTTTCTTT
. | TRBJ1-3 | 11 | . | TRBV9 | CASSSRNTIYF | TGTGCCAGCAGTTCCCGGAACACCATATATTTT
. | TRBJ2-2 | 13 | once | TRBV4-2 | CASSQERSGKLFF | TGTGCCAGCAGCCAAGAACGTTCCGGGAAGCTGTTTTTT
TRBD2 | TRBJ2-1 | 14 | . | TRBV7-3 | CASSLAGGLYEQFF | TGTGCCAGCAGCTTAGCGGGGGGGCTCTATGAGCAGTTCTTC
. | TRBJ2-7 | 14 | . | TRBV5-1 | CASRRGQSTYEQYF | TGCGCCAGCAGGAGGGGACAATCTACCTACGAGCAGTACTTC
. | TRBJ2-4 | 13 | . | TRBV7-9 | CASSSRDFSIQYF | TGTGCCAGCAGCTCCAGGGATTTCAGCATTCAGTACTTC
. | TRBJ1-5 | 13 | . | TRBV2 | CAVQGLTGQPQHF | TGTGCCGTCCAGGGGCTGACTGGGCAGCCCCAGCATTTT
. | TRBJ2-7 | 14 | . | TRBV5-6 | CASSFGRGSYEQYF | TGTGCCAGCAGCTTCGGGAGAGGGTCCTACGAGCAGTACTTC
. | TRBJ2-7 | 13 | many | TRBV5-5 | CASSRTTGYEQYF | TGTGCCAGCAGCAGAACCACGGGGTACGAGCAGTACTTC
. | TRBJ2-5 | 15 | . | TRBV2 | CASRKRHRLQETQYF | TGTGCCAGCAGGAAGCGCCACAGGCTCCAAGAGACCCAGTACTTC
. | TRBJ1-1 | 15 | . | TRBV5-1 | CASSFTDKKNTEAFF | TGCGCCAGCAGCTTCACGGACAAAAAGAACACTGAAGCTTTCTTT
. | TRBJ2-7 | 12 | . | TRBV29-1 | CSVCDMTYEQYF | TGCAGCGTTTGCGACATGACCTACGAGCAGTACTTC
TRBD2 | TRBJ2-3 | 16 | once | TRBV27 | CASMGASGRLTDTQYF | TGTGCCAGCATGGGGGCTAGCGGGAGGTTGACAGATACGCAGTATTTT
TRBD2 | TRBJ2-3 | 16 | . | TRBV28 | CASSRLAPESTDTQYF | TGTGCCAGCAGCCGACTAGCGCCAGAGAGCACAGATACGCAGTATTTT
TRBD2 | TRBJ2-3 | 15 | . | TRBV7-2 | CASSPREREGYTQYF | TGTGCCAGCAGCCCACGAGAGCGGGAGGGCTATACGCAGTATTTT
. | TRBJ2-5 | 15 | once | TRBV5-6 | CASKQGTPLAETQYF | TGTGCCAGCAAACAAGGGACACCCCTGGCGGAGACCCAGTACTTC
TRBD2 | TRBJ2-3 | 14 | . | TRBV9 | CASSVAGDTDTQYF | TGTGCCAGCAGCGTGGCGGGAGACACAGATACGCAGTATTTT
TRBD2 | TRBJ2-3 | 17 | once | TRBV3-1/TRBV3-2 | CASSLTGTSGRMNTQYF | TGTGCCAGCAGCCTTACCGGGACTAGCGGGAGGATGAATACGCAGTATTTT
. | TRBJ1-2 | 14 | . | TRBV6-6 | CASSYVTANYGYTF | TGTGCCAGCAGTTACGTCACAGCTAACTATGGCTACACCTTC
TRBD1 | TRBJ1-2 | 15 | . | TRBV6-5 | CASSYSDRTREGYTF | TGTGCCAGCAGTTACTCGGACAGGACGCGAGAGGGCTACACCTTC
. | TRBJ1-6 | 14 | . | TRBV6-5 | CASRNSRQGSPLHF | TGTGCCAGCAGAAACAGCCGGCAGGGTTCACCCCTCCACTTT
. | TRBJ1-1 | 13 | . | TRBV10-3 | CAISFRGDTEAFF | TGTGCCATCAGTTTTCGGGGTGACACTGAAGCTTTCTTT
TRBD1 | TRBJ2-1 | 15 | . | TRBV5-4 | CASSLGQGVDNEQFF | TGTGCCAGCAGCTTGGGACAGGGTGTAGACAATGAGCAGTTCTTC
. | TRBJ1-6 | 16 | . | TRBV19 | CASSMRAADNNSPLHF | TGTGCCAGTAGTATGAGGGCGGCAGACAATAATTCACCCCTCCACTTT
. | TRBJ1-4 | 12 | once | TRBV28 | CATHQGNEKLFF | TGTGCCACCCATCAGGGAAATGAAAAACTGTTTTTT
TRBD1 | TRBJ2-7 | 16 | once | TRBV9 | CASSDHPGQGFSEQYF | TGTGCCAGCAGCGACCACCCGGGACAGGGGTTCAGCGAGCAGTACTTC